Listed here are 3 T cell receptor beta chains from one sample, sequenced in a study of blood T cell repertoires in COVID-19. Libraries were prepared by immunoSEQ multiplex PCR; TCRdb keeps only in-frame clonotypes and omits some of them. The table has roughly 60,000 clones, about 76% seen once. Sequenced: peripheral blood. These receptors came from a human donor in a cohort sampled during active COVID-19.

The chain uses TRBV7-2 and TRBJ2-5, with TRBD1 identical over 7 bases. V trimming: 7 bases; J trimming: 5 bases; junction bases outside the gene matches: 10. This CDR3 is 14 amino acids long. Germline V gene lookup returns CDR1 SGHTA and CDR2 FQGNSA. The CDR3 spells CASIKTGMDETQYF. CDR3 DNA sequence: TGTGCCAGCATCAAGACAGGGATGGATGAGACCCAGTACTTC.

The chain carries TRBV2 and TRBJ1-1, with TRBD1 identical over 8 bases. Germline assignment: CDR1 SNHLY and CDR2 FYNNEI. The CDR3 is 16 residues long. The ends lost 2 bases at V and 2 bases at J; junction bases unmatched: 7. CDR3 nucleotides: TGTGCCAGCAGTGAACTTAAGGGACAGGTTAACACTGAAGCTTTCTTT. This codes for CASSELKGQVNTEAFF.

The chain employs TRBV28 and TRBJ1-4, with D unresolved. The V end lost 7 bases, the J end lost 3 bases, and 9 bases lay between the germline ends. The CDR3 is made up of 13 amino acids. Per germline, CDR1 MDHEN and CDR2 SYDVKM. The CDR3 spells CASIGGANEKLFF. The CDR3, as DNA: TGTGCCAGCATCGGCGGTGCTAATGAAAAACTGTTTTTT.